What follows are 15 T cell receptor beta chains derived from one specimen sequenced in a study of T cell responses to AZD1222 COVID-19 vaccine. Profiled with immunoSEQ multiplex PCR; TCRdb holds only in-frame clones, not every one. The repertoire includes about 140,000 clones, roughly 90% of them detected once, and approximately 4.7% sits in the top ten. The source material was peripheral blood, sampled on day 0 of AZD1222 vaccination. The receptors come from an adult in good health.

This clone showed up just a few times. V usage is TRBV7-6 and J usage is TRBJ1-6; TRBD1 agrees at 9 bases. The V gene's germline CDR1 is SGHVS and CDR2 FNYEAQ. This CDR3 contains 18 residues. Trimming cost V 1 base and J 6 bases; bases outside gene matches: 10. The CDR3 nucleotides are TGTGCCAGCAGCTTAGGGGTTCGCGGGACAGGGCGTAATTCACCCCTCCACTTT. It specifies CASSLGVRGTGRNSPLHF.

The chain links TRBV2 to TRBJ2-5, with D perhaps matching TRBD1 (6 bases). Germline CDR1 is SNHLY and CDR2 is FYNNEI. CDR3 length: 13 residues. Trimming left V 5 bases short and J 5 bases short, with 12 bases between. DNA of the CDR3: TGTGCCAGCAGTTCAGCAGGGGTCGAGACCCAGTACTTC. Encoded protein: CASSSAGVETQYF.

CDR3 protein: CASSLVTAQSSYNSPLHF. In DNA, the CDR3 is TGTGCCAGCAGCTTAGTGACAGCCCAGAGCTCCTATAATTCACCCCTCCACTTT. The chain is built from TRBV11-2 and TRBJ1-6; possibly TRBD1 for D (5 bases). The CDR3 totals 18 residues. Deletions cut 1 base from V and 0 bases from J, with 13 bases between. Per germline, CDR1 SGHAT and CDR2 FQNNGV.

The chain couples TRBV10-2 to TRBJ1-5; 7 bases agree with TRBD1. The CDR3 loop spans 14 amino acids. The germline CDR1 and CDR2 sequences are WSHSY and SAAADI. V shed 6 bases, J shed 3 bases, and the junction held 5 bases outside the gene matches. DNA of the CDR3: TGCGCCAGCAGCGGTGGGACAGTCAATCAGCCCCAGCATTTT. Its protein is CASSGGTVNQPQHF.

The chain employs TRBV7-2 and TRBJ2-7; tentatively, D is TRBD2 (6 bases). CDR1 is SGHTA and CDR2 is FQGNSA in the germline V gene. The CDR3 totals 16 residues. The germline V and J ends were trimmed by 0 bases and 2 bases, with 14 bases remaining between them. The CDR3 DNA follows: TGTGCCAGCAGCTTAGCTACTAGCTGGGTTACCTACGAGCAGTACTTC. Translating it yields CASSLATSWVTYEQYF.

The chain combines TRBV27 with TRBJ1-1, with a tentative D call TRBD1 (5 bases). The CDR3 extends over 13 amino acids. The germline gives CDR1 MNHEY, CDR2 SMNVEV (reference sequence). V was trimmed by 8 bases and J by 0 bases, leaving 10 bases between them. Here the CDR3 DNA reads TGTGCCAGCTGGGACCCCATGAACACTGAAGCTTTCTTT. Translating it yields CASWDPMNTEAFF.

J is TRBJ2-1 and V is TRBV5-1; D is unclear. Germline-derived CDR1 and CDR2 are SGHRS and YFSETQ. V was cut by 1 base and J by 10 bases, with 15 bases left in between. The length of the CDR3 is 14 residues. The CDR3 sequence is CASSLNSASLEQFF. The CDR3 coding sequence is TGCGCCAGCAGCTTGAACAGCGCATCCCTCGAGCAGTTCTTC.

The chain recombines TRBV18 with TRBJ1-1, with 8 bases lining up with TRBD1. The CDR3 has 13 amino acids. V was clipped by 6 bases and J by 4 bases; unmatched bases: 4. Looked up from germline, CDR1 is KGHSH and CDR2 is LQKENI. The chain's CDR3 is CASSPTGVTEAFF. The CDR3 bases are TGTGCCAGCTCGCCGACAGGGGTCACTGAAGCTTTCTTT.

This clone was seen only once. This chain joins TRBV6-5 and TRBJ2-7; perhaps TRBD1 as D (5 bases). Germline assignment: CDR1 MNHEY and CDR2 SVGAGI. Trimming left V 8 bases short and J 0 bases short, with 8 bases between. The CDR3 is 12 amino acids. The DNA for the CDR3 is TGTGCCAGCCGCAGGGACTCCTACGAGCAGTACTTC. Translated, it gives CASRRDSYEQYF.

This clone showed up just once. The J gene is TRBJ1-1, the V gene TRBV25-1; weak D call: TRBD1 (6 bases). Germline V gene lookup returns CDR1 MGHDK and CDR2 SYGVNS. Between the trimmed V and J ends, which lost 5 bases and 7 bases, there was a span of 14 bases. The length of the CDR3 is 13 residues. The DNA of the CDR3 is TGTGCCAGCAGTCTAAGGGGGGGACTTGAAGCTTTCTTT. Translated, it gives CASSLRGGLEAFF.

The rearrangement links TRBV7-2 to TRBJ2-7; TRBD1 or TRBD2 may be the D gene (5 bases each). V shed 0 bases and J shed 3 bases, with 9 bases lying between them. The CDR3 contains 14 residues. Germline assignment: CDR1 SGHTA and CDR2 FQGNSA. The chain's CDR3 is CASSLAGAFYEQYF. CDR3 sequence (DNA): TGTGCCAGCAGCTTAGCCGGGGCATTCTACGAGCAGTACTTC.

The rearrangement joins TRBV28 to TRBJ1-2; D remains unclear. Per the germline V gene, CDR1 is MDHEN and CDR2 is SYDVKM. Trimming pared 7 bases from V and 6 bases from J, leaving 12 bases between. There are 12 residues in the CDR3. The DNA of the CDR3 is TGTGCCAGCAAGGTTGGTGGGGATGGCTACACCTTC. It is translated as CASKVGGDGYTF.

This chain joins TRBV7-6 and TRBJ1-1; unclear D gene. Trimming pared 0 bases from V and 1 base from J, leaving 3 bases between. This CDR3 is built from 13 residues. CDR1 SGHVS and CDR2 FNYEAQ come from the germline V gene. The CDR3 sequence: CASSLAQNTEAFF. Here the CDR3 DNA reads TGTGCCAGCAGCTTAGCACAGAACACTGAAGCTTTCTTT.

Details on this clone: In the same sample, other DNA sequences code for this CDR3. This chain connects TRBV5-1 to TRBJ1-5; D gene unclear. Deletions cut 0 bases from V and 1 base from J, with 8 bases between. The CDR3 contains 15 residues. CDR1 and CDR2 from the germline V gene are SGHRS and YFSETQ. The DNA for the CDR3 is TGCGCCAGCAGCTTGGAGGGCGTGAGCAATCAGCCCCAGCATTTT. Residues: CASSLEGVSNQPQHF.

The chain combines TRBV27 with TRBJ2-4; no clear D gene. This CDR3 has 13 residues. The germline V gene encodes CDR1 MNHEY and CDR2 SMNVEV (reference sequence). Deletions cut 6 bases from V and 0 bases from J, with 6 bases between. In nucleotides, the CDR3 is TGTGCCAGCAGGGGATTAGCCAAAAACATTCAGTACTTC. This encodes CASRGLAKNIQYF.